The 3 T cell receptor beta chains reported below all come from one sample, sequenced in a study of shared T cell receptors in the human thymus. The assay was immunoSEQ multiplex PCR, and TCRdb's table has in-frame clones only and misses some. The profile shows 640,000 or so clones, approximately 87% of them singletons. This sample was also put to use in a study of human thymus T cells.

What was sequenced was thymocytes. These receptors were obtained from a boy in the first two years of life with a congenital heart defect.

CDR3 sequence: CASSPLGYTGELFF. The DNA for the CDR3 is TGTGCCAGCAGCCCCCTGGGCTATACCGGGGAGCTGTTTTTT. This chain links TRBV6-5 with TRBJ2-2; D ambiguous. The CDR3 is made up of 14 amino acids. Germline CDR1 reads MNHEY; CDR2 reads SVGAGI. The V end lost 6 bases, the J end lost 5 bases, and 13 bases lay between the germline ends.

The chain combines TRBV12-5 with TRBJ2-6; D is unclear. Trimming stripped 7 bases from V and 2 bases from J, with 6 bases between. The CDR3 consists of 13 residues. CDR1 is LGHNT and CDR2 is FRNRAP in the germline V gene. Here the CDR3 reads CASAIAGANVLTF. CDR3 coding DNA: TGTGCTAGTGCCATAGCTGGGGCCAACGTCCTGACTTTC.

The chain carries TRBV7-9 and TRBJ1-2; D is perhaps TRBD1 (6 bases). V lost 5 bases to trimming and J lost 6 bases, with 22 bases between them. The CDR3 has 16 residues. In germline, CDR1 is SEHNR, CDR2 FQNEAQ (reference sequence). CDR3 nucleotide sequence: TGTGCCAGCAGCACACCAGGGAGTGGGGGCGCGAATGGCTACACCTTC. It is translated as CASSTPGSGGANGYTF.